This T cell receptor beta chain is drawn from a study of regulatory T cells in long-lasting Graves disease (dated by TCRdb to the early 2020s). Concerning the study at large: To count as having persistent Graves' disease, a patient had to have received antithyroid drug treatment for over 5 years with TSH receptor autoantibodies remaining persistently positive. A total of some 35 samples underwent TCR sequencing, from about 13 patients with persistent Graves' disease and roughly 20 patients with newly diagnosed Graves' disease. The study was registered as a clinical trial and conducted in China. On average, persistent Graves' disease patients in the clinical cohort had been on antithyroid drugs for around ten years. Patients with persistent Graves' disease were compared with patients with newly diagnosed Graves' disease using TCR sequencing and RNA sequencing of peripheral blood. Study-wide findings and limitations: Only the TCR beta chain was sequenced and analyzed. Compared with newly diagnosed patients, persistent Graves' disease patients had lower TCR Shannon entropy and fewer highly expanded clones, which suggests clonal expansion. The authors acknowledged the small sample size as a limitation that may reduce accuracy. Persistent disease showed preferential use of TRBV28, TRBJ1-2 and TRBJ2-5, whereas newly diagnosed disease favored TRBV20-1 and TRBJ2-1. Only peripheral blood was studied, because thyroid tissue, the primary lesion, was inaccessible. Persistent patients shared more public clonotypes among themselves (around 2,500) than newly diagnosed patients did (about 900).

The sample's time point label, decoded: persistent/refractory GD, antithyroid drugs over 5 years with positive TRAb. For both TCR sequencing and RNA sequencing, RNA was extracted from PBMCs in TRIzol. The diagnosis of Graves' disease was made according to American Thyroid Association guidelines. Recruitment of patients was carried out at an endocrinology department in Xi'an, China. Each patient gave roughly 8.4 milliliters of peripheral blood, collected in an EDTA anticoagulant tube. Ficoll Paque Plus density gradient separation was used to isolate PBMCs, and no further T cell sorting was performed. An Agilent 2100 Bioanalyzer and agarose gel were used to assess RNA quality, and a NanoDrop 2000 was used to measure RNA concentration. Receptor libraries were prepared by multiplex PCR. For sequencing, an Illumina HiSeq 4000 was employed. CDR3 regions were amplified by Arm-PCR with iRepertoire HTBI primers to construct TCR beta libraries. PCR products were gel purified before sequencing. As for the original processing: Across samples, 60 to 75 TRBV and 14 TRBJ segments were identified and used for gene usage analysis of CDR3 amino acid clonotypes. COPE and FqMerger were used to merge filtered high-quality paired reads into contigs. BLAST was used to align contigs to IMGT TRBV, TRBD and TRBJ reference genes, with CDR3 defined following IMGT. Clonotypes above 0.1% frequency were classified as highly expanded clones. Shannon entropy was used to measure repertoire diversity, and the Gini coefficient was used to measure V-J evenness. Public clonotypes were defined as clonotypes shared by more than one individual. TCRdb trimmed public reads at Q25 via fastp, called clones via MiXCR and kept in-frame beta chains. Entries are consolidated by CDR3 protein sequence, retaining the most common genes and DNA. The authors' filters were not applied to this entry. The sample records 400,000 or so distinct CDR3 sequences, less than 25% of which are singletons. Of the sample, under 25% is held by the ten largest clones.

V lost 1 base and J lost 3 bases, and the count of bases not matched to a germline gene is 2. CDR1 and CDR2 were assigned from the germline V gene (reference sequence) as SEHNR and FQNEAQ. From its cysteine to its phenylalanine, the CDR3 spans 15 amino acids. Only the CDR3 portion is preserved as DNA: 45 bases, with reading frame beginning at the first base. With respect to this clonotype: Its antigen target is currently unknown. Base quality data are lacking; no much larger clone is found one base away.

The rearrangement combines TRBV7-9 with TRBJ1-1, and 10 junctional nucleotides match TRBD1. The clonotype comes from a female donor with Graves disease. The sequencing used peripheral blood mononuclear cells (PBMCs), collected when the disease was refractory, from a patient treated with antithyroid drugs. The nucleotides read TGTGCCAGCAGCTTAGGACAGGGGGCTGACACTGAAGCTTTCTTT. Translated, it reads CASSLGQGADTEAFF.